The entry below gives a single T cell receptor (beta chain) sequence along with its context. The antigen remains unidentified. The material for each subset, its genomic DNA, was split evenly across several immunoSEQ plates. Method: immunoSEQ multiplex PCR; TCRdb's copy keeps in-frame clones and lacks some. Of some 500,000 clones in the sample, approximately 95% were seen once. This sample is part of a study of shared clonotypes between healthy human individuals. Overall study results and limits: The represented genetic and exposure-history diversity was limited by the small number of donors. In this cohort, only blood was sampled, and tissue repertoires likely differ.

The sequence came from a woman in her 30s in good health. The specimen sequenced was naive CD4+ T cells sorted from blood. Regarding subset: CD45RA+ positively selected.

The CDR3 DNA reads TGCGCCAGCAGTGATTTTAGCGGGGACCAAGAGACCCAGTACTTC. Translating it yields CASSDFSGDQETQYF. The V gene is TRBV10-1, the J gene TRBJ2-5; 8 positions match TRBD2. The CDR3 is made up of 15 amino acids. In germline, CDR1 is WNHNN, CDR2 SYGVQD (reference sequence). V trimming: 3 bases; J trimming: 0 bases; junction bases outside the gene matches: 3.